This T cell receptor beta chain was sequenced in a study of blood T cells in healthy people across ages. Germline V gives CDR1 ENHRY, CDR2 SYGVKD. The V and J ends lost 9 bases and 6 bases, in that order; junction bases with no gene match: 10. There are 13 residues in the CDR3. The authors ran a second PCR of about 7 to 11 cycles using a sample-barcoded 5' primer and a J-beta primer mix. TCRdb fed the 5' RACE reads into MiXCR, producing one record per CDR3 protein. In the table there are about 1.8 million distinct CDR3 sequences, 40% to 55% of which are singletons. The TCR comes from a woman aged 40 to 49 in good health. Sequencing input: blood. The chain is built from TRBV10-3 and TRBJ2-7; 8 bases agree with TRBD2. In DNA form, the CDR3 reads TGTGCCATTTCCGACGGGAGGGCTCCCGAGCAGTACTTC. It translates to CAISDGRAPEQYF.